This is a list of T cell receptor beta chains from one sample in a study of T cell repertoires in cytomegalovirus infection. TCRdb fed the reads into MiXCR, producing one record per CDR3 protein. The table lists about 310,000 distinct CDR3 sequences, around a quarter of them singletons. Their antigens are not known. The sequencing used cultured PBMCs, collected from culture after CMV antigen stimulation. All receptors come from a human donor in good health (CMV status not recorded). Some clones in this sample may be carry-over from other donors' samples. Each CDR3 is given with its conserved first and last residue. The D gene is left open where the match is weak. Part of the rows lack a size; the others show once, few, many or a class for expanded clones.

cdr3_length	d_call	j_call	v_call	clone_size	cdr3_nt	cdr3_aa
15	TRBD1	TRBJ1-5	TRBV6-2/TRBV6-3	-	TGTGCCAGCACCCCGGGGGGACAGGGGCTTAAGCCCCAGCATTTT	CASTPGGQGLKPQHF
15	-	TRBJ1-2	TRBV6-2/TRBV6-3	few	TGTGCCAGCAGTCTCGACAGAAAAGCTAACTATGGCTACACCTTC	CASSLDRKANYGYTF
15	-	TRBJ1-3	TRBV4-3	few	TGCGCCAGCAGCCAACGACACCTCTCTGGAAACACCATATATTTT	CASSQRHLSGNTIYF
16	TRBD1	TRBJ2-1	TRBV6-4	-	TGTGCCAGCAGTGGGGGATCCGGGACAGCTTACAATGAGCAGTTCTTC	CASSGGSGTAYNEQFF
15	-	TRBJ2-1	TRBV20-1	few	TGCAGTGCTAGGGTTAGCGGAAAGTCCTACAATGAGCAGTTCTTC	CSARVSGKSYNEQFF
14	-	TRBJ2-4	TRBV7-2	many	TGTGCCAGCAGCTTAGTAAGAGGAGGAGACATTCAGTACTTC	CASSLVRGGDIQYF
15	-	TRBJ1-4	TRBV18	-	TGTGCCAGCTCACAGAACGCAGGGCGAGAAGAAAAACTGTTTTTT	CASSQNAGREEKLFF
14	-	TRBJ1-1	TRBV7-2	-	TGTGCCAGCAGCCCGGCCCTAAGATCCACTGAAGCTTTCTTT	CASSPALRSTEAFF
13	-	TRBJ1-1	TRBV5-4	-	TGTGCCAGCAGCTTCACAGGGACTCTCTCTGCTTTCTTT	CASSFTGTLSAFF
13	TRBD1	TRBJ1-2	TRBV7-2	many	TGTGCCAGCAAACTGACAGGGGGGGATGGCTACACCTTC	CASKLTGGDGYTF
13	-	TRBJ1-1	TRBV20-1	once	TGCAGTGCCGCGGATGTAAGAAACACTGAAGCTTTCTTT	CSAADVRNTEAFF
15	TRBD2	TRBJ2-1	TRBV7-2	many	TGTGCCAGCACCTCCCGGCGCGGGAGGGGACTTGAGCAGTTCTTC	CASTSRRGRGLEQFF
14	TRBD2	TRBJ2-7	TRBV19	many	TGTGCCAGTAGTATGACTAGCGGCAGTTACGAGCAGTACTTC	CASSMTSGSYEQYF
13	-	TRBJ2-2	TRBV19	-	TGTGCCAGTAGCCCCCTAGATTCGGGGGAGCTGTTTTTT	CASSPLDSGELFF
16	TRBD2	TRBJ2-7	TRBV7-2	few	TGTGCCAGCAGCTTGGTAGCGGGGGGCTTTCATCGCGAGCAGTACTTC	CASSLVAGGFHREQYF
13	-	TRBJ2-3	TRBV7-9	few	TGTGCCCCGAGCGGACTGAGCACAGATACGCAGTATTTT	CAPSGLSTDTQYF